The 13 T cell receptor beta chains in this list originate from one sample, sequenced in a study of Ad26.COV2.S vaccination and SARS-CoV-2 variants. Repertoires were generated with immunoSEQ multiplex PCR, while TCRdb's copy carries only in-frame clones and drops some. The repertoire consists of about 420,000 clones, with around nine tenths occurring once and the leading ten covering less than 4%. The treatment was: 15 to 20 received Ad26.COV2.S at low or high dose, single or two shots; about five received placebo; per-sample allocation not given. Vaccine and placebo recipients were sampled on day 63 after the first injection. This material consisted of peripheral blood, taken in a trial of Ad26.COV2.S vaccine versus placebo. Source of these receptors: a person between 18 and 59 years old who received the Ad26.COV2.S COVID-19 vaccine or a placebo.

The chain is built from TRBV7-9 and TRBJ1-5, with D tentatively TRBD1 (5 bases). This CDR3 region has 14 residues. Looked up from germline, CDR1 is SEHNR and CDR2 is FQNEAQ (reference sequence). V gave up 1 base and J gave up 3 bases, with 7 bases separating them. The CDR3 DNA follows: TGTGCCAGCAGCTTAGAGGGGATCAATCAGCCCCAGCATTTT. Its translation is CASSLEGINQPQHF.

This chain joins TRBV4-3 and TRBJ2-2; the match to TRBD1 covers 8 bases. Germline V CDR1 and CDR2: LGHNA, YSLEER. This CDR3 is 17 amino acids long. Losses at the gene ends were 0 bases for V and 6 bases for J; bases not matched to a gene: 9. CDR3 nucleotides: TGCGCCAGCAGCCAAGATTGGGTCAGGGGGCGAGCCGGGGAGCTGTTTTTT. It is translated as CASSQDWVRGRAGELFF.

This clone was detected only once. This sample includes further DNA sequences coding for the same CDR3. This chain links TRBV30 with TRBJ1-5; D gene ambiguous. This CDR3 region has 13 residues. The germline V and J ends were trimmed by 2 bases and 1 base, with 6 bases remaining between them. Per the germline V gene, CDR1 is GTSNPN and CDR2 is SVGIG (reference sequence). The CDR3 nucleotides are TGTGCCTGGAGTACGGACAGCAATCAGCCCCAGCATTTT. Translating it yields CAWSTDSNQPQHF.

This sequence joins TRBV5-6 and TRBJ2-1, with D possibly matching TRBD2 (6 bases). Trimming cost V 4 bases and J 0 bases, with 14 bases left between them. Per germline, CDR1 SGHDT and CDR2 YYEEEE. This CDR3 spans 16 amino acids. CDR3 sequence reads: CASSLGTFSSYNEQFF. The CDR3 nucleotides are TGTGCCAGCAGCCTAGGGACTTTCAGCTCCTACAATGAGCAGTTCTTC.

This chain uses TRBV11-2 with TRBJ2-1; D gene ambiguous. Germline assignment: CDR1 SGHAT and CDR2 FQNNGV. The CDR3 sequence is 16 residues long. V lost 1 base and J lost 4, with 14 bases in between. CDR3 sequence (DNA): TGTGCCAGCAGCTTAGTTCTGGGATCAACTTACAATGAGCAGTTCTTC. Translating gives CASSLVLGSTYNEQFF.

This clone appeared a few times. This chain joins TRBV5-4 and TRBJ1-2, with D perhaps matching TRBD1 (5 bases). This CDR3 contains 15 residues. Trimming pared 7 bases from V and 8 bases from J, leaving 24 bases between. CDR1 is SGHNT and CDR2 is YYREEE in the germline V gene (reference sequence). The CDR3 coding sequence is TGTGCCAGCCTTAACAGCATAAGAGGAGGGGAAGGCTACACCTTC. Amino acid sequence: CASLNSIRGGEGYTF.

V usage is TRBV7-2 and J usage is TRBJ1-1; no clear D. This CDR3 spans 14 amino acids. Germline CDR1 and CDR2: SGHTA and FQGNSA. The germline V and J ends were trimmed by 1 base and 8 bases, with 14 bases remaining between them. The CDR3 here is CASSLGAAIMEAFF. The CDR3, as DNA: TGTGCCAGCAGCTTAGGGGCAGCCATCATGGAAGCTTTCTTT.

The chain recombines TRBV9 with TRBJ2-7; D possibly corresponds to TRBD1 (6 bases). The germline V gene encodes CDR1 SGDLS and CDR2 YYNGEE. CDR3 length: 15 amino acids. Trimming left V 0 bases short and J 0 bases short, with 10 bases between. Here the CDR3 DNA reads TGTGCCAGCAGCGTAGGGACAGAGAACTCCTACGAGCAGTACTTC. This sequence encodes CASSVGTENSYEQYF.

This clone was detected once. The V and J genes are TRBV19 and TRBJ2-3, with TRBD1 matching 8 bases. The CDR3 contains 18 residues. Trimming at V came to 1 base and at J to 5 bases, leaving 14 bases not matched to a gene. From germline, CDR1 is LNHDA and CDR2 SQIVND (reference sequence). CDR3 amino acids: CASSIVGGGPGGGDTQYF. CDR3 coding DNA: TGTGCCAGTAGTATAGTAGGAGGAGGGCCAGGGGGCGGAGATACGCAGTATTTT.

By sample fraction, this clone is medium-sized. The chain uses TRBV28 and TRBJ2-1, with a weak D call TRBD1 (5 bases). The germline V gene encodes CDR1 MDHEN and CDR2 SYDVKM. The V gene lost 7 bases and the J gene lost 5 bases, with 21 bases spanning the gap. The CDR3 totals 16 residues. The CDR3 spells CASNLAPFTGHNEQFF. DNA of the CDR3: TGTGCCAGCAACTTGGCCCCTTTTACAGGCCACAATGAGCAGTTCTTC.

Only one count was recorded for this clone. J is TRBJ1-6 and V is TRBV15, with D maybe TRBD1 (5 bases). The CDR3 runs to 15 residues. V was pared by 3 bases and J by 7 bases, with 13 bases between. CDR1 and CDR2 from the germline V gene are LNHNV and YYDKDF (reference sequence). The CDR3 loop reads CATSSSRVKNSPLHF. The DNA of the CDR3 is TGTGCCACCAGCAGTTCCAGGGTGAAAAATTCACCCCTCCACTTT.

The CDR3 sequence is CVRTHRGDEKLFF. The DNA of the CDR3 is TGTGTCAGAACCCACCGGGGAGATGAAAAACTGTTTTTT. The J gene is TRBJ1-4, the V gene TRBV7-5. TRBV7-5 is a recognized pseudogene. This CDR3 is built from 13 residues.

This clone has only one observation. V usage is TRBV28 and J usage is TRBJ2-5, with 9 bases lining up with TRBD1. J was trimmed by 5 bases and V by 6 bases; bases with no gene match: 7. CDR1 and CDR2 (germline): MDHEN, SYDVKM. The CDR3 length is 14 residues. The CDR3 coding sequence is TGTGCCAGCAGGACAGGGGGGGACGTGGAGACCCAGTACTTC. Its protein is CASRTGGDVETQYF. Combining the CDR3 with reference TRBV28 and TRBJ2-5 gives the whole variable domain DVKVTQSSRYLVKRTGEKVFLECVQDMDHENMFWYRQDPGLGLRLIYFSYDVKMKEKGDIPEGYSVSREKKERFSLILESASTNQTSMYLCASRTGGDVETQYFGPGTRLLVL.